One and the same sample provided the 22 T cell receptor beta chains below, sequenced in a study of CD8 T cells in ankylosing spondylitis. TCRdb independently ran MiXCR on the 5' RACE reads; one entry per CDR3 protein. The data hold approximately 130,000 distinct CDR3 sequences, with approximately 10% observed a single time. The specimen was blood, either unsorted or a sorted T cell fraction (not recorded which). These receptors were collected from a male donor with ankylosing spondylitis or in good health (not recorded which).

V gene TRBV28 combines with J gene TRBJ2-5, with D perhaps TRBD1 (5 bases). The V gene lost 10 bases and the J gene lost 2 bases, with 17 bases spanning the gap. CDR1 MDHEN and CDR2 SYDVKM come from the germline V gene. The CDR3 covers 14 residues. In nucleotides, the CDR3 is TGTGCCACCCGACAGATTATCCGGCAAGAGACCCAGTACTTC. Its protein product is CATRQIIRQETQYF.

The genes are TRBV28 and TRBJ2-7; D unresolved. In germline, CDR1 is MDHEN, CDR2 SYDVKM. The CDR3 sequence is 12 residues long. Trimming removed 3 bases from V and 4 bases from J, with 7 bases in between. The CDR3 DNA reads TGTGCCAGCAGTTTCTCTCTATACGAGCAGTACTTC. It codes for CASSFSLYEQYF.

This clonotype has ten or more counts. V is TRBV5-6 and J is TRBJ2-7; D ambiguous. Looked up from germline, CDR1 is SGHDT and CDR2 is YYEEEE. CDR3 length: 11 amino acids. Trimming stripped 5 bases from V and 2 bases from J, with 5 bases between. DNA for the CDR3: TGTGCCAGCAGTTCCACCTACGAGCAGTACTTC. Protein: CASSSTYEQYF. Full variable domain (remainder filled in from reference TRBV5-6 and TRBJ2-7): DAGVTQSPTHLIKTRGQQVTLRCSPKSGHDTVSWYQQALGQGPQFIFQYYEEEERQRGNFPDRFSGHQFPNYSSELNVNALLLGDSALYLCASSSTYEQYFGPGTRLTVT.

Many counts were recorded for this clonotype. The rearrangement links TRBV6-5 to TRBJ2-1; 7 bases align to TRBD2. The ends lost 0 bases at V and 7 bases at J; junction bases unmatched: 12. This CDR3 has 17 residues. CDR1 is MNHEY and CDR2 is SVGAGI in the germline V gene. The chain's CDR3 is CASSYSPLAVSRNEQFF. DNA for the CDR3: TGTGCCAGCAGTTACTCTCCTCTAGCGGTCTCGAGGAATGAGCAGTTCTTC.

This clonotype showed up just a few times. The CDR3 DNA follows: TGCAGTGCTACCGTGAGCTCCTATAATTCACCCCTCCACTTT. It codes for CSATVSSYNSPLHF. V gene TRBV20-1 combines with J gene TRBJ1-6; D ambiguous. The CDR3 totals 14 residues. CDR1 DFQATT and CDR2 SNEGSKA come from the germline V gene (reference sequence). The germline V and J ends were trimmed by 4 bases and 0 bases, with 7 bases remaining between them.

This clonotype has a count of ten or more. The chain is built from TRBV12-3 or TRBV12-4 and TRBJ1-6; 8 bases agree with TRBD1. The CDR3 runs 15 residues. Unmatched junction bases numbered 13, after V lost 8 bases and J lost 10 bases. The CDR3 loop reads CASALGGTGISPLHF. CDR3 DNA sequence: TGTGCCAGCGCCTTGGGGGGGACAGGAATCTCACCCCTCCACTTT.

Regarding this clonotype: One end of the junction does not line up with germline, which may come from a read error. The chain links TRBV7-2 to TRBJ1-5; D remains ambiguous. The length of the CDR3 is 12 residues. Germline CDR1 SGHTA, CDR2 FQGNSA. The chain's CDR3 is CASRFNDQPQHF. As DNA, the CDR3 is TGTGCCAGCCGCTTTAATGATCAGCCCCAGCATTTC.

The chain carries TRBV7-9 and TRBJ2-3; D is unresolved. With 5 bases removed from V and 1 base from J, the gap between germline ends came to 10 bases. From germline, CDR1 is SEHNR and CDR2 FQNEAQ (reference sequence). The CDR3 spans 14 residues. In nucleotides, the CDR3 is TGTGCCAGCAGCGTCCTAAGGGGCACAGATACGCAGTATTTT. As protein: CASSVLRGTDTQYF.

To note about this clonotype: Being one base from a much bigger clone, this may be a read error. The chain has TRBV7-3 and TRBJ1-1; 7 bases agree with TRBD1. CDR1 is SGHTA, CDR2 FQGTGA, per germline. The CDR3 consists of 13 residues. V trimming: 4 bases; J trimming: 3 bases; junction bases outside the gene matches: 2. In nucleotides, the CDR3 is TGTGCCAGCAGCTGGGGACAGTACACTGAAGCTTTCTTT. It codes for CASSWGQYTEAFF.

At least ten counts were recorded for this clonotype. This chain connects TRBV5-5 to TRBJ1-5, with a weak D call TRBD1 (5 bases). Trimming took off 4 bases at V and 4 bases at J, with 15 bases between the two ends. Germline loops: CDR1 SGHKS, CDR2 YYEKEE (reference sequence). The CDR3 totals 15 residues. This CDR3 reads CASSDTGTLNQPQHF. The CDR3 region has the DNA TGTGCCAGCAGCGACACCGGGACTTTAAATCAGCCCCAGCATTTT.

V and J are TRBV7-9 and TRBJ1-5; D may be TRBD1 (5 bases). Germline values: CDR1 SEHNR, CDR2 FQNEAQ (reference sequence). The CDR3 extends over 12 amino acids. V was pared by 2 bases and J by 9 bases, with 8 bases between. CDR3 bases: TGTGCCAGCAGCTTATATACAGGGCCCCAGCATTTT. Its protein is CASSLYTGPQHF.

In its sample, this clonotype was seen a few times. Written as DNA, the CDR3 is TGCGCCAGCAGCCCTTATGGGCAAGAAGGGACCCAGTACTTC. As protein: CASSPYGQEGTQYF. The gene calls are TRBV5-1 and TRBJ2-5; D remains ambiguous. Germline loops: CDR1 SGHRS, CDR2 YFSETQ. The CDR3 spans 14 residues. Deletions cut 4 bases from V and 7 bases from J, with 17 bases between. The whole variable domain, filled in from reference TRBV5-1 and TRBJ2-5, reads KAGVTQTPRYLIKTRGQQVTLSCSPISGHRSVSWYQQTPGQGLQFLFEYFSETQRNKGNFPGRFSGRQFSNSRSEMNVSTLELGDSALYLCASSPYGQEGTQYFGPGTRLLVL.

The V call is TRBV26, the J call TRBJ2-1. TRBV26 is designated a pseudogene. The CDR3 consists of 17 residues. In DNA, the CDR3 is TGTGCCAGCAGCGAGCACATAAGCCCATCAAGCCCCAATGAGCAGTTCTTC. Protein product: CASSEHISPSSPNEQFF.

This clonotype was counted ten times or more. CDR3 in amino acids: CASSPTRDRNTEAFF. For the CDR3, the DNA is TGTGCCAGCAGTCCTACCCGGGACAGGAACACTGAAGCTTTCTTT. The genes are TRBV27 and TRBJ1-1; TRBD1 matches 7 bases. The CDR3 is 15 amino acids. Germline CDR1 MNHEY, CDR2 SMNVEV (reference sequence). After removal of 5 bases from V and 1 base from J, the junction contained 7 bases not matched to a gene.

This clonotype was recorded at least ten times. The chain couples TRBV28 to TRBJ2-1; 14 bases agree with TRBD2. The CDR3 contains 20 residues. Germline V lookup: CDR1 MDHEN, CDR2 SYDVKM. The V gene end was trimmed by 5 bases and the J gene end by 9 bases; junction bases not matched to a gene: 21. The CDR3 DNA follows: TGTGCCAGCAGTCCGACCCGACAGGGCTCCGGACTAGCGGGAGGTTCTGAGCAGTTCTTC. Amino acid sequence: CASSPTRQGSGLAGGSEQFF.

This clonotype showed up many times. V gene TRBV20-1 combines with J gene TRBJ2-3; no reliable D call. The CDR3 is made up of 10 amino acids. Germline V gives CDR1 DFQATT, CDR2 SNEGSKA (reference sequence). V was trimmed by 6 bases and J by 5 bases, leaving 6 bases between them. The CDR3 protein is CSARRDTQYF. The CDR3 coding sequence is TGCAGTGCCCGGCGAGATACGCAGTATTTT.

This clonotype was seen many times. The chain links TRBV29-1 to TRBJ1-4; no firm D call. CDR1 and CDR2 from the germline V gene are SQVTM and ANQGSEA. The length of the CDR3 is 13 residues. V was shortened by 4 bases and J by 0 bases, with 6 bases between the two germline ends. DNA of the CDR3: TGCAGCGTTGCGGAATCAACTAATGAAAAACTGTTTTTT. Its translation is CSVAESTNEKLFF.

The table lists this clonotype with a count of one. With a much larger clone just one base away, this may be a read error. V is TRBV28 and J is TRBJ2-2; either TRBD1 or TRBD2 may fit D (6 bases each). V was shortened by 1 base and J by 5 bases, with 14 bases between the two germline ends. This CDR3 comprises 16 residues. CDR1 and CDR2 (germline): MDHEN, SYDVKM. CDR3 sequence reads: CASSLYGGPATGELFF. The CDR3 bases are TGTGCCAGCAGTTTATACGGGGGCCCGGCTACCGGGGAGCTGTTTTTT.

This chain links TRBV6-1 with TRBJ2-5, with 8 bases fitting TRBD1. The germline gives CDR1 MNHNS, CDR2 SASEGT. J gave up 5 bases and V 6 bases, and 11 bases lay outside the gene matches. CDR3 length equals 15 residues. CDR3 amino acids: CASSLTGVGSETQYF. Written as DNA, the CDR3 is TGTGCCAGCAGCTTGACAGGGGTGGGTAGCGAGACCCAGTACTTC.

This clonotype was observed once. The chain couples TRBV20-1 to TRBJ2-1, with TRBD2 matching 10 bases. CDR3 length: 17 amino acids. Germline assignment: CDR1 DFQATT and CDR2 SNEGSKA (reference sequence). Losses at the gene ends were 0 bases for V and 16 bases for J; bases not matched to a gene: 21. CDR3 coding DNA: TGCAGTGCTAGAGATCAGGGTCTAGCGGGAGCAGGTGGGGGTATTTTCTTC. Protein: CSARDQGLAGAGGGIFF.

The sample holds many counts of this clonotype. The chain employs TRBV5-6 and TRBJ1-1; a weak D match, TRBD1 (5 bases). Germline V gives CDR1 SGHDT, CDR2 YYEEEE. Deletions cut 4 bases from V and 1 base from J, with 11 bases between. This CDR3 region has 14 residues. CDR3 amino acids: CASSRETANTEAFF. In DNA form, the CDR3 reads TGTGCCAGCAGCCGCGAGACAGCGAACACTGAAGCTTTCTTT.

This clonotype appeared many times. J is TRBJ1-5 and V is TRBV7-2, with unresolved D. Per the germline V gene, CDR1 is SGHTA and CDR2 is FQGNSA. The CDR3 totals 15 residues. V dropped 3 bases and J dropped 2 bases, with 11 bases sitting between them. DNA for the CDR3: TGTGCCAGCAGCTTTAGCAGTTGGGGCAATCAGCCCCAGCATTTT. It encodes CASSFSSWGNQPQHF. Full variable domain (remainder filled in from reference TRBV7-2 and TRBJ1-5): GAGVSQSPSNKVTEKGKDVELRCDPISGHTALYWYRQSLGQGLEFLIYFQGNSAPDKSGLPSDRFSAERTGGSVSTLTIQRTQQEDSAVYLCASSFSSWGNQPQHFGDGTRLSIL.